What follows describes a single TCR beta chain. Antigen unknown. Researchers ran the PCR with 60 Vbeta and 13 Jbeta primers. Produced via immunoSEQ multiplex PCR; TCRdb's table is partial and in-frame only. The table includes 55,000 to 85,000 clones, roughly two thirds detected once. These data are taken from a study of cytomegalovirus exposure and HLA in healthy donors. General observations from the study: A later analysis revealed that TCR association rates differed between HLA loci, peaking at DRB1 and bottoming out at HLA-C. Later analysis identified a missense DCLRE1C variant that was linked to TCR beta V- and J-gene trimming. Researchers counted 150 to 200 TCR beta chains as cytomegalovirus-associated.

The CDR3 totals 14 residues. Germline V lookup: CDR1 SGHNT, CDR2 YYREEE (reference sequence). Deletions cut 6 bases from V and 5 bases from J, with 17 bases between. The V gene is TRBV5-4, the J gene TRBJ2-5; no definite D call. This sequence originates from a woman aged 45-59 years in good health and CMV-seronegative. The sequenced sample consisted of PBMCs. The CDR3 nucleotides are TGTGCCAGCACGCAAGACTCCCGACGGGAGACCCAGTACTTC. Amino acids: CASTQDSRRETQYF.